The text below deals with one TCR beta chain. Its target is unknown. The sample comes from a study of cytomegalovirus exposure and HLA in healthy donors. In the study overall: According to later analysis, the same platform produced the 120 validation and under 700 first-cohort repertoires. Study-level points and caveats: In the 130 or so validation repertoires, just under 95% of cluster scores exceeded 0, per a later analysis.

Separate from the roughly 720-subject first cohort, the roughly 110-subject validation cohort was the one that the donors belonged to. Germline CDR1 and CDR2: SEHNR and FQNEAQ (reference sequence). The junction had 2 bases not matched to a gene; V was cut back by 3 bases and J by 3 bases. The CDR3 is 15 amino acids. Sequenced by immunoSEQ multiplex PCR; TCRdb stores in-frame clones only, minus some. Found here are tens of thousands of clones, roughly 96% of them singletons; the top ten hold 5.8%. This receptor was taken from a woman aged 18 to 35 in good health and CMV-seropositive. The sample comprised PBMCs. This chain joins TRBV7-9 and TRBJ2-3; 11 positions agree with TRBD2. CDR3 protein: CASSFSGGVTDTQYF. CDR3 in DNA: TGTGCCAGCAGCTTTAGCGGGGGGGTGACAGATACGCAGTATTTT.